This entry lists 18 T cell receptor beta chains sequenced from one sample in a study of cytomegalovirus exposure and HLA in healthy donors. Using immunoSEQ multiplex PCR, the repertoire was profiled, and TCRdb retains in-frame clones only, with some absent. The repertoire holds 50,000 to 65,000 clones, with 90% to 97% as singletons. The sample comprised PBMCs. The source of these receptors is a woman aged 18-29 years in good health and CMV-seronegative.

V and J are TRBV9 and TRBJ2-5; D perhaps matches TRBD1 (6 bases). With 6 bases removed from V and 2 bases from J, the gap between germline ends came to 17 bases. The germline V gene encodes CDR1 SGDLS and CDR2 YYNGEE. This CDR3 comprises 15 residues. The CDR3 bases are TGTGCCAGCACCGAGACCGGGACAAAGCAAGAGACCCAGTACTTC. This sequence encodes CASTETGTKQETQYF.

The chain has TRBV9 and TRBJ2-3, with 8 bases matching TRBD2. Germline values: CDR1 SGDLS, CDR2 YYNGEE. The CDR3 runs 15 residues. The junction had 12 bases not matched to a gene; V was cut back by 4 bases and J by 8 bases. This chain's CDR3 is CASSPGGDRGSTQYF. DNA for the CDR3: TGTGCCAGCAGCCCCGGGGGGGACCGAGGCAGTACGCAGTATTTT.

The CDR3, as DNA: TGTGCCATCAGCCAACCAGGGGGGAGCACAGATACGCAGTATTTT. Translation: CAISQPGGSTDTQYF. The rearrangement joins TRBV10-3 to TRBJ2-3, with D maybe TRBD1 (7 bases). V was shortened by 6 bases and J by 0 bases, with 13 bases between the two germline ends. This CDR3 spans 15 amino acids. Germline V gives CDR1 ENHRY, CDR2 SYGVKD.

The chain couples TRBV15 to TRBJ2-3, with 13 bases identical to TRBD2. Germline CDR1 is LNHNV and CDR2 is YYDKDF (reference sequence). V was pared by 4 bases and J by 8 bases, with 9 bases of the junction left unmatched. The CDR3 runs 16 residues. CDR3 coding DNA: TGTGCCACCAGCACCCCGACTAGCGGGAGGCGGGGTACGCAGTATTTT. This codes for CATSTPTSGRRGTQYF.

The chain links TRBV14 to TRBJ1-5; the D is unclear. The CDR3 length is 13 residues. In germline, CDR1 is SGHDN, CDR2 FVKESK. V was trimmed by 4 bases and J by 7 bases, leaving 11 bases between them. CDR3 residues: CASSPDGVQPQHF. The CDR3 DNA follows: TGTGCCAGCAGCCCCGACGGGGTACAGCCCCAGCATTTT. Full variable domain (rest looked up from reference TRBV14 and TRBJ1-5): EAGVTQFPSHSVIEKGQTVTLRCDPISGHDNLYWYRRVMGKEIKFLLHFVKESKQDESGMPNNRFLAERTGGTYSTLKVQPAELEDSGVYFCASSPDGVQPQHFGDGTRLSIL.

V gene TRBV7-2 combines with J gene TRBJ2-1; D gene ambiguous. The CDR3 is made up of 16 amino acids. V was pared by 1 base and J by 4 bases, with 14 bases between. Germline V gene sequence: CDR1 SGHTA, CDR2 FQGNSA. The CDR3 DNA reads as TGTGCCAGCAGCTTAGAGGCGGCCGGCCGATACAATGAGCAGTTCTTC. Translated: CASSLEAAGRYNEQFF.

The rearrangement uses TRBV2 and TRBJ2-2; D gene ambiguous. Germline loops: CDR1 SNHLY, CDR2 FYNNEI. There are 15 residues in the CDR3. V lost 5 bases and J lost 0, with 10 bases in between. CDR3: CASSRLPANTGELFF. The DNA for the CDR3 is TGTGCCAGCAGTCGACTCCCAGCGAACACCGGGGAGCTGTTTTTT.

This clone was seen just once. This chain joins TRBV10-3 and TRBJ1-1; 7 bases fit TRBD1. Germline CDR1 and CDR2: ENHRY and SYGVKD. The CDR3 spans 13 residues. With V trimmed by 6 bases and J by 7 bases, 8 bases remained unmatched. DNA for the CDR3: TGTGCCATCAGCCCCGGGACAGCCCTTGAAGCTTTCTTT. Amino acid sequence: CAISPGTALEAFF.

The chain combines TRBV18 with TRBJ1-3; D uncertain. Trimming removed 2 bases from V and 0 bases from J, with 17 bases in between. From germline, CDR1 is KGHSH and CDR2 LQKENI. The CDR3 totals 18 residues. Written as DNA, the CDR3 is TGTGCCAGCTCACCATGGGTCGGGAGCCAAGACTCTGGAAACACCATATATTTT. Its protein is CASSPWVGSQDSGNTIYF.

The CDR3: CASRQTTGGRETQYF. The CDR3 DNA follows: TGTGCCAGCAGACAAACAACAGGGGGAAGGGAGACCCAGTACTTC. The J gene is TRBJ2-5, the V gene TRBV2, with 8 bases that match TRBD1. Trimming took 6 bases from V and 5 from J; bases not matched to a gene: 11. Germline V gene sequence: CDR1 SNHLY, CDR2 FYNNEI. The CDR3 runs to 15 residues.

The chain has TRBV12-2 and TRBJ2-3; TRBD1 is the table's D call, not checked against the DNA. TRBV12-2 is designated a pseudogene. This CDR3 is 15 amino acids long. The CDR3 DNA reads as TGTGCAAGTCCCCAGGGGATTGAAGTAGTAGATACGCAGTATTTT. Translated: CASPQGIEVVDTQYF.

This clone came up once. The CDR3 DNA reads as TGTGCCAGCAGCTCTCCCCGGGACAGGGGGATGAACACTGAAGCTTTCTTT. It codes for CASSSPRDRGMNTEAFF. This chain connects TRBV7-2 to TRBJ1-1, with TRBD1 matching over 11 bases. CDR1 and CDR2 from the germline V gene are SGHTA and FQGNSA. The CDR3 runs to 17 residues. V lost 4 bases, J lost 0 bases, and 7 bases stayed unmatched.

This chain joins TRBV7-2 and TRBJ2-3; maybe TRBD2 (7 bases). Germline V lookup: CDR1 SGHTA, CDR2 FQGNSA. The CDR3 is 15 residues long. V lost 3 bases and J 3 bases, leaving 13 bases between the germline ends. Here the CDR3 reads CASSFWAGATDTQYF. CDR3 DNA sequence: TGTGCCAGCAGCTTTTGGGCGGGGGCGACAGATACGCAGTATTTT.

The genes are TRBV28 and TRBJ2-7; maybe TRBD1 (6 bases). The V and J ends lost 11 bases and 6 bases respectively, with 20 bases between them. The germline V gene has CDR1 MDHEN and CDR2 SYDVKM. This CDR3 region has 13 residues. CDR3 protein: CAVRQPGAGEQYF. CDR3 in DNA: TGTGCCGTCCGCCAGCCAGGGGCGGGCGAGCAGTACTTC.

The chain joins TRBV5-1 to TRBJ1-1; 8 bases are shared with TRBD1. The CDR3 has 15 amino acids. V shed 4 bases and J 1 base; nucleotides not matched to a gene: 6. CDR1 and CDR2 (germline): SGHRS, YFSETQ. In nucleotides, the CDR3 is TGCGCCAGCAGCCCAAACACAGGGGGGAACACTGAAGCTTTCTTT. Translated, it gives CASSPNTGGNTEAFF.

The chain recombines TRBV28 with TRBJ2-7, with TRBD2 matching 13 bases. This CDR3 region has 17 residues. Germline CDR1 MDHEN, CDR2 SYDVKM. V was pared by 5 bases and J by 2 bases, with 9 bases of the junction left unmatched. The CDR3 bases are TGTGCCAGCAGTCCCCCGGCGGGACTAGCGGGAACCTACGAGCAGTACTTC. This encodes CASSPPAGLAGTYEQYF.

The CDR3 DNA follows: TGTGCCCGGGGGGAGTCGGGGGGCTACACCTTC. Protein product: CARGESGGYTF. The V call is TRBV30, the J call TRBJ1-2; a weak D match, TRBD1 (5 bases). The germline CDR1 and CDR2 sequences are GTSNPN and SVGIG (reference sequence). Deletions cut 8 bases from V and 8 bases from J, with 15 bases between. This CDR3 contains 11 residues.

The chain recombines TRBV29-1 with TRBJ2-1, with 7 nucleotides matching TRBD2. CDR3 length equals 16 residues. J lost 0 bases, V lost 7 bases, and 12 bases had no gene match. Per germline, CDR1 SQVTM and CDR2 ANQGSEA. CDR3 amino acids: CSGGGTSSVSYNEQFF. The CDR3 bases are TGCAGCGGGGGGGGAACTAGTTCTGTCTCCTACAATGAGCAGTTCTTC.